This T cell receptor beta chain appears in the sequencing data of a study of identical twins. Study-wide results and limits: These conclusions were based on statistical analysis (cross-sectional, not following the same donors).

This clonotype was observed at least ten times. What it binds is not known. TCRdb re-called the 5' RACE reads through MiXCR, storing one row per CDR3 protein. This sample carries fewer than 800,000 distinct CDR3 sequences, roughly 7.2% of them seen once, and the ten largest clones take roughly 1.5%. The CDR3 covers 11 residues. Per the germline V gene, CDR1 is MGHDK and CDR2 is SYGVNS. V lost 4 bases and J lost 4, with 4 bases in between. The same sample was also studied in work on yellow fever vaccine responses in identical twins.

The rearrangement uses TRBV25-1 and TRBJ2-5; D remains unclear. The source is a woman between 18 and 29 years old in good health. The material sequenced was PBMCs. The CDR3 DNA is TGTGCCAGCAGTGGGGCAGAGACCCAGTACTTC. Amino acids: CASSGAETQYF.